This T cell receptor beta chain is drawn from a study of PD-L1 blockade in urothelial cancer. Study-wide background: Patients' atezolizumab regimen, 1,200 mg intravenously every 3 weeks, began in the mid-2010s.

Sequencing used immunoSEQ multiplex PCR; TCRdb keeps in-frame clones, though not all of them. The data contain 70,000 to 100,000 clones, over 80% of them singletons. Time point here: pretreatment peripheral blood. This clonotype was sampled from a man aged 55 to 70 with urothelial cancer. The material sequenced was PBMCs, taken around atezolizumab (anti-PD-L1) treatment.

CDR3 coding DNA: TGCGCCAGCAGCCCGGGTGGGGGGTCGACAACCAAAAACATTCAGTACTTC. The encoded protein is CASSPGGGSTTKNIQYF. The chain links TRBV5-1 to TRBJ2-4; weak D call: TRBD2 (6 bases). The CDR3 sequence is 17 residues long. V lost 4 bases and J lost 2, with 19 bases in between. The germline CDR1 and CDR2 sequences are SGHRS and YFSETQ.